The 20 T cell receptor beta chains in this list originate from one sample, sequenced in a study of cytomegalovirus exposure and HLA in healthy donors. The PCR used 60 Vbeta and 13 Jbeta primers. Profiled with immunoSEQ multiplex PCR; TCRdb holds only in-frame clones, not every one. The table lists 200,000 to 250,000 clones, 75% of them singletons. The sequenced sample consisted of PBMCs. The receptors were sampled from a woman aged 30 to 39 in good health and CMV-seronegative.

The chain links TRBV2 to TRBJ2-1, with 15 bases fitting TRBD2. V trimming: 6 bases; J trimming: 8 bases; junction bases outside the gene matches: 5. Germline values: CDR1 SNHLY, CDR2 FYNNEI. This CDR3 is 15 amino acids long. CDR3 in DNA: TGTGCCAGCAGAGAGGGACTAGCGGGAGGCGATGAGCAGTTCTTC. This sequence encodes CASREGLAGGDEQFF.

V and J are TRBV7-9 and TRBJ2-1; 7 bases are shared with TRBD2. This CDR3 region has 16 residues. Per germline, CDR1 SEHNR and CDR2 FQNEAQ (reference sequence). With V trimmed by 8 bases and J by 7 bases, 17 bases remained unmatched. CDR3 protein: CASLPRGRESLNEQFF. The CDR3 DNA sequence: TGTGCCAGCTTACCCCGCGGGCGGGAGTCATTGAATGAGCAGTTCTTC.

The rearrangement uses TRBV5-5 and TRBJ2-7; maybe TRBD1 (5 bases). CDR1 is SGHKS and CDR2 is YYEKEE in the germline V gene (reference sequence). CDR3 size: 16 residues. Trimming removed 0 bases at V and 2 bases at J, with 15 bases between. CDR3 nucleotide sequence: TGTGCCAGCAGCTTGGGTTGGGTGGACACTGCCTACGAGCAGTACTTC. It yields the protein CASSLGWVDTAYEQYF.

The J gene is TRBJ2-3, the V gene TRBV5-4; 9 nucleotides line up with TRBD2. This CDR3 has 18 amino acids. Germline CDR1 SGHNT, CDR2 YYREEE (reference sequence). Trimming took 3 bases from V and 4 from J; bases not matched to a gene: 15. CDR3 protein: CASSSPAGGPGPSDTQYF. CDR3 bases: TGTGCCAGCAGCTCCCCAGCGGGGGGACCCGGACCCTCAGATACGCAGTATTTT.

This clone was picked up a small number of times. CDR3 sequence (DNA): TGTGCCAGCAGCTTGGAAGCCGATCAGCCCCAGCATTTT. Its protein is CASSLEADQPQHF. This chain connects TRBV5-4 to TRBJ1-5; no firm D call. The CDR3 contains 13 residues. Germline values: CDR1 SGHNT, CDR2 YYREEE (reference sequence). V was pared by 0 bases and J by 5 bases, with 6 bases between.

The chain carries TRBV7-9 and TRBJ2-1, with D possibly matching TRBD2 (5 bases). The V end lost 6 bases, the J end lost 11 bases, and 17 bases lay between the germline ends. Germline CDR1 SEHNR, CDR2 FQNEAQ (reference sequence). The CDR3 runs 13 residues. The chain's CDR3 is CASRVGVSDKQFF. The CDR3 DNA is TGTGCCAGCAGGGTCGGGGTTTCGGATAAGCAGTTCTTC. The full variable domain, its missing parts supplied by reference TRBV7-9 and TRBJ2-1, is DTGVSQNPRHKITKRGQNVTFRCDPISEHNRLYWYRQTLGQGPEFLTYFQNEAQLEKSRLLSDRFSAERPKGSFSTLEIQRTEQGDSAMYLCASRVGVSDKQFFGPGTRLTVL.

The CDR3 is CASSLGQGEAFF. The CDR3 DNA reads TGTGCCAGCAGCTTAGGGCAGGGTGAAGCTTTCTTT. V and J are TRBV7-8 and TRBJ1-1, with D possibly being TRBD1 (5 bases). Per germline, CDR1 SGHVS and CDR2 FQNEAQ. The CDR3 sequence is 12 residues long. V was shortened by 1 base and J by 7 bases, with 7 bases between the two germline ends.

The rearrangement joins TRBV27 to TRBJ2-7; weak D call: TRBD2 (5 bases). The CDR3 has 16 amino acids. Germline CDR1 MNHEY, CDR2 SMNVEV (reference sequence). With 0 bases removed from V and 0 bases from J, the gap between germline ends came to 12 bases. CDR3 amino acids: CASSLSSSGTSYEQYF. CDR3 sequence (DNA): TGTGCCAGCAGTTTATCTTCCAGCGGTACCTCCTACGAGCAGTACTTC.

The gene calls are TRBV5-8 and TRBJ2-1; tentative D call: TRBD1 (5 bases). CDR1 and CDR2 from the germline V gene are SGHTS and YDEGEE. Trimming removed 4 bases from V and 0 bases from J, with 11 bases in between. This CDR3 comprises 15 residues. CDR3 bases: TGTGCCAGCAGCCCGGACATCAGCTCCTACAATGAGCAGTTCTTC. It is translated as CASSPDISSYNEQFF.

As DNA, the CDR3 is TGCGCCAGCAGCTTGGGGGCAGGGATGAACACTGAAGCTTTCTTT. Protein: CASSLGAGMNTEAFF. The rearrangement uses TRBV5-1 and TRBJ1-1; D is perhaps TRBD1 (5 bases). Trimming shortened V by 0 bases and J by 0 bases, and 9 bases separated the two germline ends. CDR1 and CDR2 (germline): SGHRS, YFSETQ. The CDR3 is made up of 15 amino acids.

The rearrangement links TRBV5-1 to TRBJ1-1; perhaps TRBD1 as D (6 bases). CDR1 SGHRS and CDR2 YFSETQ come from the germline V gene. V gave up 4 bases and J gave up 5 bases, with 21 bases separating them. The CDR3 spans 16 residues. The CDR3 bases are TGCGCCAGCAGCGAGGGGGGGGGAGGACAGAAGACTGAAGCTTTCTTT. Encoded protein: CASSEGGGGQKTEAFF. Using reference TRBV5-1 and TRBJ1-1 for the parts outside the CDR3, the full variable domain is KAGVTQTPRYLIKTRGQQVTLSCSPISGHRSVSWYQQTPGQGLQFLFEYFSETQRNKGNFPGRFSGRQFSNSRSEMNVSTLELGDSALYLCASSEGGGGQKTEAFFGQGTRLTVV.

This clone occurred once. One end of the junction does not line up with germline, which may come from a read error. The chain employs TRBV5-6 and TRBJ2-3; TRBD2 agrees at 14 bases. CDR3 length: 16 residues. CDR1 SGHDT and CDR2 YYEEEE come from the germline V gene. CDR3 DNA: TGTGCCAGCAGCGGACTAGCGGGGGGCAGCACAGATACGCGGTATTTT. It translates to CASSGLAGGSTDTRYF. Variable domain in full (rest from reference TRBV5-6 and TRBJ2-3): DAGVTQSPTHLIKTRGQQVTLRCSPKSGHDTVSWYQQALGQGPQFIFQYYEEEERQRGNFPDRFSGHQFPNYSSELNVNALLLGDSALYLCASSGLAGGSTDTRYFGPGTRLTVL.

The V and J genes are TRBV6-5 and TRBJ2-7; D possibly corresponds to TRBD1 (6 bases). V lost 5 bases, J lost 6 bases, and 17 bases lay in between. CDR1 and CDR2 (germline): MNHEY, SVGAGI. The CDR3 sequence is 14 residues long. The CDR3 nucleotides are TGTGCCAGCAGTGCTAGACAGGACAACATCGAGCAGTACTTC. It encodes CASSARQDNIEQYF.

The CDR3 DNA follows: TGTGCCAGCAGCTTAGTAGCCCAGCGAAACTATGGCTACACCTTC. It specifies CASSLVAQRNYGYTF. The V call is TRBV7-2, the J call TRBJ1-2; D is ambiguous. Germline V gives CDR1 SGHTA, CDR2 FQGNSA. With 1 base removed from V and 2 bases from J, the gap between germline ends came to 11 bases. CDR3 size: 15 residues. Full variable domain (missing parts from reference TRBV7-2 and TRBJ1-2): GAGVSQSPSNKVTEKGKDVELRCDPISGHTALYWYRQSLGQGLEFLIYFQGNSAPDKSGLPSDRFSAERTGGSVSTLTIQRTQQEDSAVYLCASSLVAQRNYGYTFGSGTRLTVV.

This rearrangement joins TRBV6-1 to TRBJ1-2; no clear D. The CDR3 length is 14 residues. Germline assignment: CDR1 MNHNS and CDR2 SASEGT. Trimming took off 0 bases at V and 4 bases at J, with 9 bases between the two ends. In DNA, the CDR3 is TGTGCCAGCAGTGAAGCGGCTTGGGCCTATGGCTACACCTTC. Its translation: CASSEAAWAYGYTF.

The chain carries TRBV2 and TRBJ2-2, with unresolved D. Trimming left V 5 bases short and J 5 bases short, with 12 bases between. CDR1 is SNHLY and CDR2 is FYNNEI in the germline V gene. This CDR3 has 14 residues. The CDR3 protein is CASSPQLETGELFF. In DNA, the CDR3 is TGTGCCAGCAGTCCTCAACTTGAAACCGGGGAGCTGTTTTTT.

The V and J genes are TRBV5-4 and TRBJ2-3, with 7 bases identical to TRBD2. Germline V gives CDR1 SGHNT, CDR2 YYREEE (reference sequence). The CDR3 extends over 16 amino acids. V dropped 4 bases and J dropped 2; count of bases not matched to a gene: 10. CDR3 region: CASSPYGGGTTDTQYF. For the CDR3, the DNA is TGTGCCAGCAGCCCCTATGGCGGGGGTACCACAGATACGCAGTATTTT.

The genes are TRBV27 and TRBJ1-2; the match to TRBD1 covers 7 bases. Germline CDR1 MNHEY, CDR2 SMNVEV (reference sequence). The V and J ends lost 5 bases and 5 bases, in that order; junction bases with no gene match: 11. This CDR3 region has 15 residues. CDR3 in amino acids: CASSPRQGLLYGYTF. Here the CDR3 DNA reads TGTGCCAGCAGTCCCAGACAGGGCCTTCTATATGGCTACACCTTC.

This rearrangement joins TRBV13 to TRBJ1-2; TRBD1 matches 9 bases. The trim removed 3 bases at V and 9 bases at J, leaving 14 bases unmatched. Germline CDR1 PRHDT, CDR2 FYEKMQ (reference sequence). The CDR3 extends over 16 amino acids. Here the CDR3 reads CASSLRSTGGSFRYTF. The DNA of the CDR3 is TGTGCCAGCAGCTTGCGGAGCACAGGGGGCTCGTTTCGCTACACCTTC.

In regard to this clone: At one boundary the junction diverges from the germline segment, which might be a read error. The genes are TRBV19 and TRBJ1-5; 7 bases are shared with TRBD1. Germline-derived CDR1 and CDR2 are LNHDA and SQIVND (reference sequence). The CDR3 covers 18 residues. CDR3 loop: CASGMGGGTVAGNQPQHF. CDR3 sequence (DNA): TGTGCCAGTGGTATGGGAGGCGGGACAGTCGCGGGCAATCAGCCCCAGCATTTT.